The 21 T cell receptor beta chains reported below all come from one sample, sequenced in a study of regulatory dendritic cells for organ transplantation. Their antigens are not known. Sorted subsets were CFSE-labeled and cultured four to six days with allogeneic dendritic cells. TCRdb's copy holds only in-frame clones and misses some; the assay was immunoSEQ multiplex PCR. Here the sample spans 10,000 to 11,000 clones, about three fifths being singletons. Sample: naive CD4+ T cells from blood cultured with dendritic cells. Described subset: CD45RA+ naive T cells. The receptors originated from a human donor in good health.

The chain carries TRBV7-9 and TRBJ1-2; the D is unclear. V was shortened by 5 bases and J by 4 bases, with 20 bases between the two germline ends. This CDR3 region has 16 residues. Germline CDR1 SEHNR, CDR2 FQNEAQ (reference sequence). The CDR3 loop reads CASSPNGVSESYGYTF. The DNA for the CDR3 is TGTGCCAGCAGCCCCAACGGAGTATCGGAGAGCTATGGCTACACCTTC. The entire variable domain, with the rest obtained from reference TRBV7-9 and TRBJ1-2, is as follows: DTGVSQNPRHKITKRGQNVTFRCDPISEHNRLYWYRQTLGQGPEFLTYFQNEAQLEKSRLLSDRFSAERPKGSFSTLEIQRTEQGDSAMYLCASSPNGVSESYGYTFGSGTRLTVV.

V is TRBV9 and J is TRBJ1-3, with D unclear. The CDR3 consists of 14 residues. Looked up from germline, CDR1 is SGDLS and CDR2 is YYNGEE. V dropped 1 base and J dropped 2 bases, with 7 bases sitting between them. DNA for the CDR3: TGTGCCAGCAGCGTAACTGGAGCTGGAAACACCATATATTTT. As protein: CASSVTGAGNTIYF.

The chain employs TRBV7-8 and TRBJ2-7; a possible D gene is TRBD1 (5 bases). Trimming removed 2 bases at V and 2 bases at J, with 10 bases between. Germline CDR1 is SGHVS and CDR2 is FQNEAQ. The CDR3 loop spans 14 amino acids. The DNA of the CDR3 is TGTGCCAGCAGCTTATGGGGCGCCACCTACGAGCAGTACTTC. This gives the protein CASSLWGATYEQYF.

The chain combines TRBV12-5 with TRBJ2-1; 11 nucleotides line up with TRBD1. The germline V gene has CDR1 LGHNT and CDR2 FRNRAP. The ends lost 3 bases at V and 9 bases at J; junction bases unmatched: 1. The CDR3 runs 13 residues. The CDR3 region is CASGFGQGAEQFF. As DNA, the CDR3 is TGTGCTAGTGGTTTCGGACAGGGGGCTGAGCAGTTCTTC.

V and J are TRBV5-1 and TRBJ1-3; D gene uncertain. Germline-derived CDR1 and CDR2 are SGHRS and YFSETQ. V shed 0 bases and J shed 2 bases, with 6 bases lying between them. CDR3 length: 14 residues. The chain's CDR3 is CASSLDGTGNTIYF. The CDR3 DNA sequence: TGCGCCAGCAGCTTGGACGGGACTGGAAACACCATATATTTT. The complete variable domain, with remaining parts taken from reference TRBV5-1 and TRBJ1-3, reads KAGVTQTPRYLIKTRGQQVTLSCSPISGHRSVSWYQQTPGQGLQFLFEYFSETQRNKGNFPGRFSGRQFSNSRSEMNVSTLELGDSALYLCASSLDGTGNTIYFGEGSWLTVV.

The chain employs TRBV2 and TRBJ2-2; 12 bases agree with TRBD2. Per the germline V gene, CDR1 is SNHLY and CDR2 is FYNNEI. J was trimmed by 7 bases and V by 8 bases; bases with no gene match: 11. CDR3 size: 16 residues. CDR3: CASSSSGGAVGGELFF. The DNA of the CDR3 is TGTGCCAGCTCCTCTAGCGGGGGGGCCGTCGGCGGGGAGCTGTTTTTT.

The chain carries TRBV11-3 and TRBJ2-2; 7 bases agree with TRBD1. Trimming took 1 base from V and 5 from J; bases not matched to a gene: 7. Germline CDR1 and CDR2: SGHNT and YENEEA. This CDR3 is 16 amino acids long. The CDR3 loop is CASSLGPHRGTGELFF. CDR3 DNA: TGTGCCAGCAGCTTAGGCCCACACAGGGGTACCGGGGAGCTGTTTTTT.

This clone was seen only a few times. The chain carries TRBV5-1 and TRBJ2-5, with unresolved D. V dropped 0 bases and J dropped 1 base, with 7 bases sitting between them. CDR1 and CDR2 from the germline V gene are SGHRS and YFSETQ. CDR3 size: 14 residues. The chain's CDR3 is CASSLGPSQETQYF. CDR3 nucleotide sequence: TGCGCCAGCAGCTTGGGCCCCAGCCAAGAGACCCAGTACTTC.

The chain couples TRBV7-3 to TRBJ2-5, with D tentatively TRBD1 (5 bases). Germline assignment: CDR1 SGHTA and CDR2 FQGTGA. This CDR3 contains 13 residues. The germline V and J ends were trimmed by 5 bases and 2 bases, with 9 bases remaining between them. The CDR3 here is CASSLDRQETQYF. CDR3 DNA: TGTGCCAGCAGCCTTGACAGACAAGAGACCCAGTACTTC.

CDR3 coding DNA: TGTGCCAGCAAACAACCACGACACTCCTACGAGCAGTACTTC. This translates into CASKQPRHSYEQYF. The rearrangement joins TRBV6-5 to TRBJ2-7; no definite D call. Trimming cost V 7 bases and J 0 bases, with 13 bases left between them. Germline V gives CDR1 MNHEY, CDR2 SVGAGI. This CDR3 is 14 amino acids long.

The J gene is TRBJ2-1, the V gene TRBV18; TRBD1 matches at 9 bases. The V gene's germline CDR1 is KGHSH and CDR2 LQKENI. V was clipped by 3 bases and J by 9 bases; unmatched bases: 3. CDR3 length: 13 residues. CDR3 DNA: TGTGCCAGCTCACCCGGGACAGGGACTGAGCAGTTCTTC. Translating it yields CASSPGTGTEQFF. The variable domain in full, with the rest retrieved from reference TRBV18 and TRBJ2-1, is NAGVMQNPRHLVRRRGQEARLRCSPMKGHSHVYWYRQLPEEGLKFMVYLQKENIIDESGMPKERFSAEFPKEGPSILRIQQVVRGDSAAYFCASSPGTGTEQFFGPGTRLTVL.

The chain has TRBV5-4 and TRBJ2-3; D call uncertain. This CDR3 has 12 amino acids. Per the germline V gene, CDR1 is SGHNT and CDR2 is YYREEE (reference sequence). V was cut by 3 bases and J by 5 bases, with 7 bases left in between. The chain's CDR3 is CASSSPVDTQYF. The CDR3, as DNA: TGTGCCAGCAGCTCGCCAGTAGATACGCAGTATTTT.

The V and J genes are TRBV2 and TRBJ1-5; 8 positions match TRBD1. The germline V gene has CDR1 SNHLY and CDR2 FYNNEI. Trimming at V came to 5 bases and at J to 6 bases, leaving 6 bases not matched to a gene. The CDR3 covers 14 residues. DNA for the CDR3: TGTGCCAGCAGTCCGGGACAGGCGGGTCAGCCCCAGCATTTT. Translated: CASSPGQAGQPQHF.

The V gene is TRBV25-1, the J gene TRBJ2-7; TRBD1 might be the D (5 bases). This CDR3 comprises 13 residues. Deletions cut 2 bases from V and 5 bases from J, with 10 bases between. Germline-derived CDR1 and CDR2 are MGHDK and SYGVNS. Written as DNA, the CDR3 is TGTGCCAGCAGTGAACGCAGGGCCCACGAGCAGTACTTC. It specifies CASSERRAHEQYF.

The chain couples TRBV21-1 to TRBJ1-6. TRBV21-1 is tagged as a pseudogene. This CDR3 spans 16 amino acids. CDR3 coding DNA: TGTGCCACCAAGACTGGGGGGGCGAGGTATAATTCACCCCTCCACTTT. Protein product: CATKTGGARYNSPLHF.

The chain has TRBV4-2 and TRBJ2-1; 7 positions match TRBD1. V was clipped by 2 bases and J by 10 bases; unmatched bases: 11. This CDR3 contains 15 residues. CDR1 LGHNA and CDR2 YNFKEQ come from the germline V gene. The CDR3 loop reads CASSQSDRALAEQFF. Written as DNA, the CDR3 is TGTGCCAGCAGCCAATCCGACAGGGCTTTGGCAGAGCAGTTCTTC.

The rearrangement links TRBV6-1 to TRBJ2-7; tentative D call: TRBD1 (5 bases). In germline, CDR1 is MNHNS, CDR2 SASEGT. V lost 2 bases to trimming and J lost 0 bases, with 11 bases between them. The CDR3 length is 15 residues. DNA of the CDR3: TGTGCCAGCAGTGAAATCCGCCAGGGCTCCTACGAGCAGTACTTC. Amino acids: CASSEIRQGSYEQYF.

V gene TRBV5-1 combines with J gene TRBJ1-1; D might be TRBD1 (5 bases). CDR1 SGHRS and CDR2 YFSETQ come from the germline V gene. Trimming cost V 4 bases and J 4 bases, with 32 bases left between them. The CDR3 extends over 20 amino acids. Written as DNA, the CDR3 is TGCGCCAGCAGCGGGGATTATGGGGGGGGAAGTACCTCAAAGGTCACTGAAGCTTTCTTT. Translating it yields CASSGDYGGGSTSKVTEAFF.

The V call is TRBV2, the J call TRBJ1-3, with a tentative D call TRBD1 (5 bases). V lost 4 bases, J lost 3 bases, and 7 bases lay in between. The CDR3 length is 13 residues. Germline loops: CDR1 SNHLY, CDR2 FYNNEI. CDR3 sequence reads: CASSGTFGNTIYF. CDR3 sequence (DNA): TGTGCCAGCAGTGGGACATTTGGAAACACCATATATTTT.

This chain joins TRBV5-4 and TRBJ1-2; 7 bases match TRBD1. This CDR3 spans 12 amino acids. Unmatched junction bases numbered 5, after V lost 4 bases and J lost 8 bases. Germline V gene data show CDR1 as SGHNT and CDR2 as YYREEE (reference sequence). DNA for the CDR3: TGTGCCAGCAGCGTTCCGGGACAGGGCTACACCTTC. Translating it yields CASSVPGQGYTF.

The sample holds one count of this clone. The junction shows a germline mismatch at one end, possibly a read error. The chain is built from TRBV2 and TRBJ2-7; D is possibly TRBD2 (6 bases). Germline loops: CDR1 SNHLY, CDR2 FYNNEI. The CDR3 is 11 amino acids. CDR3 bases: TGTGCCAGCAGTGAAGCGCGGGGACCCACATTC. As protein: CASSEARGPTF.